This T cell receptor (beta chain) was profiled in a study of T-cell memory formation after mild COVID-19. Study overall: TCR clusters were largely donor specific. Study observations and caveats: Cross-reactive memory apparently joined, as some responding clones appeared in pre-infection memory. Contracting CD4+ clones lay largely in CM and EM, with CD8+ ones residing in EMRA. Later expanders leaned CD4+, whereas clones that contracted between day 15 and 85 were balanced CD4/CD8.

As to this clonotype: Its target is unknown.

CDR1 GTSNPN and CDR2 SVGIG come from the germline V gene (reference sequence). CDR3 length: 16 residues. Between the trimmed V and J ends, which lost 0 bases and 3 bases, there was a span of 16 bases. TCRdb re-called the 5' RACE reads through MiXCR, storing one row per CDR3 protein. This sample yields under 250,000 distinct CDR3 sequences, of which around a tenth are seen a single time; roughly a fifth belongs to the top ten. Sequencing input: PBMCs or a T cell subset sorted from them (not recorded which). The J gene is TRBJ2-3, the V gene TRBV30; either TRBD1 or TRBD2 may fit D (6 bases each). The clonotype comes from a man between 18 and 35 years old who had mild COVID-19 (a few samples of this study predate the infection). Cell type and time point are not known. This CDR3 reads CAWSVLYGGFTDTQYF. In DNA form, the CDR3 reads TGTGCCTGGAGTGTATTATACGGGGGCTTTACAGATACGCAGTATTTT.